Listed below are T cell receptor beta chains from one sample, sequenced in a study of blood T cell repertoires in COVID-19. The method was immunoSEQ multiplex PCR; TCRdb's version includes in-frame clones alone and lacks a portion of them. The sample has about 280,000 clones; almost 90% are singletons. Input material: PBMCs or T cells enriched from blood (not recorded which). These receptors were obtained from a woman younger than 35 with acute COVID-19. CDR3s include the opening cysteine and the closing phenylalanine or tryptophan. The D gene is left open where the match is weak. Clone size is given for some rows only: seen once, a few or many times, or a class if the clone is expanded.

V gene,D gene,clone size,J gene,CDR3 DNA,CDR3 protein
TRBV6-1,TRBD2,.,TRBJ2-3,TGTGCCAGCAGTGTTCGACTAGCGGGAGAAGCAGATACGCAGTATTTT,CASSVRLAGEADTQYF
TRBV30,.,once,TRBJ1-1,TGTGCCTGGGCCGGGCAGGACAGCATGAACACTGAAGCTTTCTTT,CAWAGQDSMNTEAFF
TRBV6-1,.,.,TRBJ2-1,TGTGCCAGCAGTGAAAGGGGGGGGAGGCAGTTCTTC,CASSERGGRQFF
TRBV1,.,few,TRBJ2-1,TGCACCAGCAGCCAAGGACCCGGCGCTAGCGGAGATCGGACCTCCTACAATGAGCAGTTCTTC,CTSSQGPGASGDRTSYNEQFF
TRBV28,.,.,TRBJ2-1,TGTGCCTCGACTGGCGGGATGAGAAATGAGCAGTTCTTC,CASTGGMRNEQFF
TRBV3-1/TRBV3-2,.,.,TRBJ2-7,TGTGCCAGCAGCCCCATTGCGGGCAGACCCTACGAGCAGTACTTC,CASSPIAGRPYEQYF
TRBV24-1,.,.,TRBJ2-1,TGTGCCACCAGTGACTCCGACAATGAGCAGTTCTTC,CATSDSDNEQFF
TRBV7-9,.,.,TRBJ1-6,TGTGCCAGCAGCCTTGAGGGACTCAAGAATTCACCCCTCCACTTT,CASSLEGLKNSPLHF
TRBV7-3,.,.,TRBJ2-3,TGTGCCAGCAGCCCCCATGCCCTAGGGGAATCAGATACGCAGTATTTT,CASSPHALGESDTQYF
TRBV30,TRBD1,.,TRBJ2-7,TGTGCCTGGGGATACGGACAGGGGGCTTACGAGCAGTACTTC,CAWGYGQGAYEQYF
TRBV30,.,.,TRBJ2-2,TGTGCCTGGCGGGAGTTGATGGTCGGGGAGCTGTTTTTT,CAWRELMVGELFF
TRBV27,TRBD2,once,TRBJ2-1,TGTGCCAGCAGTTTGGGGCCCCCGGGGGGGAGGGGCTACAATGAGCAGTTCTTC,CASSLGPPGGRGYNEQFF
TRBV6-1,.,.,TRBJ2-1,TGTGCCAGCAGTGCTAGAGTGGGGGCCTCCTACAATGAGCAGTTCTTC,CASSARVGASYNEQFF
TRBV7-2,.,.,TRBJ2-3,TGTGCCAGCAGCTTAGACAGCATATTCAGGGTGACCGGCACAGATACGCAGTATTTT,CASSLDSIFRVTGTDTQYF